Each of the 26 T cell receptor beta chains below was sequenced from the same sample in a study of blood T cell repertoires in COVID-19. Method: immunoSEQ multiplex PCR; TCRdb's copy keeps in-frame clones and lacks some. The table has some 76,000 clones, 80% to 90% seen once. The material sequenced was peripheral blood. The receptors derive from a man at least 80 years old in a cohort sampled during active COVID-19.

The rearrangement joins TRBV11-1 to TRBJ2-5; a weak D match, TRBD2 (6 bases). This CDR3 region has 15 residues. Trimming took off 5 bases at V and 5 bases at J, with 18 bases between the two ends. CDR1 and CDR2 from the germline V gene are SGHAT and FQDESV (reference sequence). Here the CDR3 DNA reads TGTGCCAGCAGCCCCGAGCTAGCGAGGTCTGAGACCCAGTACTTC. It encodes CASSPELARSETQYF.

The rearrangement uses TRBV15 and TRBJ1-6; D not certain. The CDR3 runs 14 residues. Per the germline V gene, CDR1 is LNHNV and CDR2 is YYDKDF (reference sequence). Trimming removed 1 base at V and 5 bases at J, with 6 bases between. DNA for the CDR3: TGTGCCACCAGCAGAGGAAGCGATAATTCACCCCTCCACTTT. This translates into CATSRGSDNSPLHF.

Written as DNA, the CDR3 is TGCGCCAGCAGCCAAGGTGGGACAGCAACCCAAAATGGCTACACCTTC. As protein: CASSQGGTATQNGYTF. The rearrangement links TRBV4-1 to TRBJ1-2; 7 positions agree with TRBD1. Germline loops: CDR1 MGHRA, CDR2 YSYEKL. CDR3 length: 16 amino acids. The V gene end was trimmed by 1 base and the J gene end by 6 bases; junction bases not matched to a gene: 11.

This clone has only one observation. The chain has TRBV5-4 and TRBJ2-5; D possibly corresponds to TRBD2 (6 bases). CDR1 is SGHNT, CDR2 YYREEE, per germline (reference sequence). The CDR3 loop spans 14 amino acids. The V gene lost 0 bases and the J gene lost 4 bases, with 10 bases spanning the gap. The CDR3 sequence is CASSLAMGGETQYF. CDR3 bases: TGTGCCAGCAGCTTGGCCATGGGAGGAGAGACCCAGTACTTC.

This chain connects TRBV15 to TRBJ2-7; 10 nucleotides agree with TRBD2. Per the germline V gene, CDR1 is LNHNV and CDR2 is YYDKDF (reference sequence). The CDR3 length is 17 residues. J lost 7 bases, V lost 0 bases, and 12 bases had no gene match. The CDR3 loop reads CATSRDLFHERGGEQYF. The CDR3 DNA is TGTGCCACCAGCAGAGATTTATTCCATGAGCGGGGGGGGGAGCAGTACTTC.

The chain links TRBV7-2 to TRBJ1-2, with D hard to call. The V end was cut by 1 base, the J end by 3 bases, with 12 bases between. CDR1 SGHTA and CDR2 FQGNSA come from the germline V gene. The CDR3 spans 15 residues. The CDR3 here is CASSLVGQSHYGYTF. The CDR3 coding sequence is TGTGCCAGCAGCTTAGTTGGGCAGTCCCACTATGGCTACACCTTC. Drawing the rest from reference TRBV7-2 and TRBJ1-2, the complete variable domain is GAGVSQSPSNKVTEKGKDVELRCDPISGHTALYWYRQSLGQGLEFLIYFQGNSAPDKSGLPSDRFSAERTGGSVSTLTIQRTQQEDSAVYLCASSLVGQSHYGYTFGSGTRLTVV.

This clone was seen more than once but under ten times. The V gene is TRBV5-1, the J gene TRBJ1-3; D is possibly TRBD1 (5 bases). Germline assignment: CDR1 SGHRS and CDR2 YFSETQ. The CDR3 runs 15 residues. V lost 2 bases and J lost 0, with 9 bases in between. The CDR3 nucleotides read TGCGCCAGCAGCTTACAGCAGGGCTCTGGAAACACCATATATTTT. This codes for CASSLQQGSGNTIYF.

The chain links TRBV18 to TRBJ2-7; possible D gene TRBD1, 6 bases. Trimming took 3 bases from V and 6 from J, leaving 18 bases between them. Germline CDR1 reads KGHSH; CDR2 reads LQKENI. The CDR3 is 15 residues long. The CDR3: CASSPTFNAGVEQYV. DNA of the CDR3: TGTGCCAGCTCACCTACCTTCAACGCAGGGGTCGAGCAGTACGTC.

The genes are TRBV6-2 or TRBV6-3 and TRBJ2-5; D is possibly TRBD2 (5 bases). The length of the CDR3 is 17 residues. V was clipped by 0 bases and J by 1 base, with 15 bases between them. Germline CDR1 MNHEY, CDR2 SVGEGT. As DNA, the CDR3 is TGTGCCAGCAGTTACTCGAGTTTAGCGCGGGCCCAAGAGACCCAGTACTTC. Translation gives CASSYSSLARAQETQYF.

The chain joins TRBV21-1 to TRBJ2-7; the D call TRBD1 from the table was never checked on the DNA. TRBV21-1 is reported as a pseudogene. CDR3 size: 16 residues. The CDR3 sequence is CASSGPKGQGMVEQYF. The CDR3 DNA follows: TGTGCCAGCAGCGGCCCGAAAGGACAGGGAATGGTCGAGCAGTACTTC.

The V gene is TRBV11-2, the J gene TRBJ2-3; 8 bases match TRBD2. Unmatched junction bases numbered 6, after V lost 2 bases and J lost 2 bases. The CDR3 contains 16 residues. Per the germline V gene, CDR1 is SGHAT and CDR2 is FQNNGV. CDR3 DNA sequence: TGTGCCAGCAGCTTACGGGGGGGGACCCCCACAGATACGCAGTATTTT. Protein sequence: CASSLRGGTPTDTQYF.

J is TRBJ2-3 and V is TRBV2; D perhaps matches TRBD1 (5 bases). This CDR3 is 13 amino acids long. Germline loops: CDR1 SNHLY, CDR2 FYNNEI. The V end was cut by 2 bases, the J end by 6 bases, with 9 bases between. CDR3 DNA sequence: TGTGCCAGCAGTGAAAAGGGGAAGGATACGCAGTATTTT. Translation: CASSEKGKDTQYF.

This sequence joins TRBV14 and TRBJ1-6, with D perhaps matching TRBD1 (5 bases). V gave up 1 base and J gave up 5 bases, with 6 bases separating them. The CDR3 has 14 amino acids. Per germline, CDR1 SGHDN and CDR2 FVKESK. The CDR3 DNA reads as TGTGCCAGCAGCCAAGGACAGCATAATTCACCCCTCCACTTT. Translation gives CASSQGQHNSPLHF.

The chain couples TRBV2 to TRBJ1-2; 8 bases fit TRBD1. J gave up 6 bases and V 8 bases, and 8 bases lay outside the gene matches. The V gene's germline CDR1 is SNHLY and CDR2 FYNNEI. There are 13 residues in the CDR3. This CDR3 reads CASGRQGSDGYTF. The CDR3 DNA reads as TGTGCCAGCGGTCGACAGGGGTCGGATGGCTACACCTTC.

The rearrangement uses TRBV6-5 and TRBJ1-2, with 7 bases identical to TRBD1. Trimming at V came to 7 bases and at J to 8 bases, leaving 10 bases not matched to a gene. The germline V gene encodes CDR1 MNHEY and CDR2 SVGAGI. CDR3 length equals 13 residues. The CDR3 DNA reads TGTGCCAGCAACCCCAGGACAGGATTAGGCTACACCTTC. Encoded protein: CASNPRTGLGYTF.

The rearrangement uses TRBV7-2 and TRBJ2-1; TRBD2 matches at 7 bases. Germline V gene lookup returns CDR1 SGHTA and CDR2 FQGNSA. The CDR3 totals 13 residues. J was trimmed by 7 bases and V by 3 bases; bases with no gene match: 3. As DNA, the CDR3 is TGTGCCAGCAGCTTCTTCGGGGGGAATGAGCAGTTCTTC. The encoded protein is CASSFFGGNEQFF.

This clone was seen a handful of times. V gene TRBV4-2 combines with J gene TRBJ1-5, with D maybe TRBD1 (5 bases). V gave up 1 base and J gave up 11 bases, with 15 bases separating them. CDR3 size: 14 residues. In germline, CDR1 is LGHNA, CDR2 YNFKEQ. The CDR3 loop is CASSQGGSRDSQHF. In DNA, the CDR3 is TGTGCCAGCAGCCAAGGCGGTTCGAGGGACTCCCAGCATTTT.

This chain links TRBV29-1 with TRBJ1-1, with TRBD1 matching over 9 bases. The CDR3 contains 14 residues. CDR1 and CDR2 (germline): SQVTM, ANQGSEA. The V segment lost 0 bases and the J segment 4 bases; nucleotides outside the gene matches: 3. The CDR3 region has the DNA TGCAGCGTTGAAGACGGGACAGGGTCCACTGAAGCTTTCTTT. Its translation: CSVEDGTGSTEAFF.

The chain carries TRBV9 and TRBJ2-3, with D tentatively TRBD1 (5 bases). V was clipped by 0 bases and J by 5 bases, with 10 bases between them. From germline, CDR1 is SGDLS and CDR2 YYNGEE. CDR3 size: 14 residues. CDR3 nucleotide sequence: TGTGCCAGCAGCGTAGAGTGGGGCCAAGATACGCAGTATTTT. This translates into CASSVEWGQDTQYF.

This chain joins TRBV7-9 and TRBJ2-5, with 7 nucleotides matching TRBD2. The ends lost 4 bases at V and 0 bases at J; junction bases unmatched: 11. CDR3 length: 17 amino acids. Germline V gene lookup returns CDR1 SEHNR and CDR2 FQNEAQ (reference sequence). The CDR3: CASSWDLGEGYQETQYF. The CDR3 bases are TGTGCCAGCAGCTGGGATTTAGGGGAGGGGTACCAAGAGACCCAGTACTTC.

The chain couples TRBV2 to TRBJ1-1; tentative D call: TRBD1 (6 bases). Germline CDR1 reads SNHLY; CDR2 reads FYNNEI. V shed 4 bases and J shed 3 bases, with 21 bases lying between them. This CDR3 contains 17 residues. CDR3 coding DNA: TGTGCCAGCAGTGGAAGTGGCAGGGGAAGGGCTGACACTGAAGCTTTCTTT. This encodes CASSGSGRGRADTEAFF. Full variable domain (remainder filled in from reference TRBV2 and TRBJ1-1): EPEVTQTPSHQVTQMGQEVILRCVPISNHLYFYWYRQILGQKVEFLVSFYNNEISEKSEIFDDQFSVERPDGSNFTLKIRSTKLEDSAMYFCASSGSGRGRADTEAFFGQGTRLTVV.

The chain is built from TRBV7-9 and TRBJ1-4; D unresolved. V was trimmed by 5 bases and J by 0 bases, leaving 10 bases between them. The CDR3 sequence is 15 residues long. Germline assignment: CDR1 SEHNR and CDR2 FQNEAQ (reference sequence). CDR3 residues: CASSRASSTNEKLFF. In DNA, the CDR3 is TGTGCCAGCAGCCGTGCGTCCTCAACTAATGAAAAACTGTTTTTT.

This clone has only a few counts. The CDR3 here is CASSPRDTFAEQYF. The CDR3 DNA sequence: TGCGCCAGCAGCCCACGGGACACCTTCGCCGAGCAGTACTTC. The chain couples TRBV4-1 to TRBJ2-7; tentative D call: TRBD1 (6 bases). V was trimmed by 4 bases and J by 6 bases, leaving 16 bases between them. This CDR3 has 14 amino acids. Per the germline V gene, CDR1 is MGHRA and CDR2 is YSYEKL.

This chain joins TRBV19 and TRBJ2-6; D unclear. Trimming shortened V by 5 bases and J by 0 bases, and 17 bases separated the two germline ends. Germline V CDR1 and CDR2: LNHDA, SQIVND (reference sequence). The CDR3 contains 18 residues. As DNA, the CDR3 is TGTGCCAGTAGTTTCCCGAGAACCGGTCACTCTGGGGCCAACGTCCTGACTTTC. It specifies CASSFPRTGHSGANVLTF.

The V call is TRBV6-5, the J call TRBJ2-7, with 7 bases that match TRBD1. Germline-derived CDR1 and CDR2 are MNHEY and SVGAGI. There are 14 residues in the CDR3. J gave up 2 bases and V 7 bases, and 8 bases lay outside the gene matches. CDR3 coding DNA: TGTGCCAGCAACAAAAGGGGGCCAGCCTACGAGCAGTACTTC. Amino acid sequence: CASNKRGPAYEQYF.

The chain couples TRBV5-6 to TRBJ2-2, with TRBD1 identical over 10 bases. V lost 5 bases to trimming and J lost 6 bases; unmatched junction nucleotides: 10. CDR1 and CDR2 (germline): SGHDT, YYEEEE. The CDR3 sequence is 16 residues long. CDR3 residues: CASSFTGTGEAGELFF. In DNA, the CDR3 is TGTGCCAGCAGTTTTACCGGGACAGGGGAGGCCGGGGAGCTGTTTTTT.